The entry below gives a single T cell receptor beta chain sequence along with its context. Its antigen is unidentified. The sample originates from a study of T cells in Graves' hyperthyroidism and ophthalmopathy. Germline values: CDR1 GTSNPN, CDR2 SVGIG (reference sequence). With V trimmed by 1 base and J by 4 bases, 9 bases remained unmatched. The CDR3 spans 16 residues. A patient was excluded if there was uncontrolled infection, other autoimmune disease, pregnancy or lactation. A roughly 9.3 ml volume of fresh peripheral blood provided the PBMCs. Study observations and caveats: Model-based prediction identified ophthalmopathy a median about 7 months prior to its onset.

The source material, RNA transcripts, was used to amplify TCR beta CDR3 regions. The HTBI set primed first-round TCR CDR3 RT-PCR. TCRdb reprocessed the multiplex PCR reads via MiXCR and lists one record per CDR3 protein. Here the sample spans about 290,000 distinct CDR3 sequences, around 20% being singletons. This rearrangement joins TRBV30 to TRBJ2-2, with 7 bases lining up with TRBD2. This sequence was found in a man aged 50-59 years with Graves' ophthalmopathy. Sequencing input: blood. In nucleotides, the CDR3 is TGTGCCTGGAGTGCCCACTGGGCGGGAGCCACCGGGGAGCTGTTTTTT. It encodes CAWSAHWAGATGELFF.